One TCR beta chain is described in this entry. Germline lookup yields CDR1 MDHEN and CDR2 SYDVKM. CDR3 length equals 15 residues. Following a re-call of the 5' RACE reads, TCRdb has one entry per CDR3 protein and lacks DNA. This repertoire includes about 460,000 distinct CDR3 sequences. This sample is part of a study of T cells expressing NK-cell markers. V gene TRBV28 combines with J gene TRBJ2-7; TCRdb gives TRBD1 as the D gene, but with no DNA this cannot be confirmed. The receptor's source is a woman between 45 and 65 years old in good health. Sequenced sample: blood T cells: a sorted CD56 or NKG2C T cell subset, CD4+ or CD8+ T cells, or bulk PBMC T cells (not recorded which). The CDR3 loop reads CASSLPAGQTYEQYF.